These 5 T cell receptor beta chains originate from one sample sequenced in a study of cytomegalovirus exposure and HLA in healthy donors. Some clones are missing from TCRdb's copy, which holds only in-frame ones; the method was immunoSEQ multiplex PCR. The sample contains tens of thousands of clones, 89% of which appear only once. Input material: PBMCs. The origin of the receptors is a woman between 18 and 29 years old in good health and CMV-seronegative.

The chain has TRBV15 and TRBJ2-1; TRBD2 matches at 9 bases. This CDR3 is 15 amino acids long. The germline V gene encodes CDR1 LNHNV and CDR2 YYDKDF (reference sequence). The junction had 8 bases not matched to a gene; V was cut back by 8 bases and J by 3 bases. CDR3 sequence (DNA): TGTGCCACCGGCCGGCGGACTAGCGTCTACAATGAGCAGTTCTTC. Its protein product is CATGRRTSVYNEQFF.

The rearrangement joins TRBV29-1 to TRBJ2-5; 8 bases match TRBD2. The CDR3 runs 13 residues. Trimming at V came to 6 bases and at J to 5 bases, leaving 8 bases not matched to a gene. CDR1 is SQVTM, CDR2 ANQGSEA, per germline. The CDR3 DNA is TGCAGCGTCTTAGCGGGACTGGGGGAGACCCAGTACTTC. Amino acids: CSVLAGLGETQYF.

J is TRBJ2-7 and V is TRBV30; possibly TRBD2 for D (6 bases). Germline CDR1 and CDR2: GTSNPN and SVGIG (reference sequence). CDR3 length: 13 amino acids. V lost 0 bases and J lost 4, with 10 bases in between. The CDR3 DNA reads as TGTGCCTGGAGTGTCGGGAGAGAGTACGAGCAGTACTTC. This gives the protein CAWSVGREYEQYF.

About this clone itself: In the same sample, other DNA sequences code for this CDR3. The V and J genes are TRBV4-2 and TRBJ2-7; 8 bases agree with TRBD2. CDR1 and CDR2 from the germline V gene are LGHNA and YNFKEQ. The CDR3 has 16 residues. V lost 4 bases and J lost 2; bases outside the gene matches: 10. CDR3 coding DNA: TGTGCCAGCAGCCGAGAAAGCGGGAGAGGGGCCTACGAGCAGTACTTC. Encoded protein: CASSRESGRGAYEQYF.

In DNA, the CDR3 is TGTGCCAGCAAGGTGGCGGGGAGCGGGGAGCTGTTTTTT. This sequence encodes CASKVAGSGELFF. The V call is TRBV2, the J call TRBJ2-2; possible D gene TRBD2, 6 bases. Trimming stripped 7 bases from V and 7 bases from J, with 13 bases between. CDR1 SNHLY and CDR2 FYNNEI come from the germline V gene. The CDR3 is made up of 13 amino acids.